The 29 T cell receptor beta chains reported below all come from one sample, sequenced in a study of blood T cell repertoires in COVID-19. The data were produced by immunoSEQ multiplex PCR, yet TCRdb's version contains in-frame clones alone and is incomplete. The sample lists about 280,000 clones, approximately 81% occurring once. Sequenced sample: PBMCs or T cells enriched from blood (not recorded which). Receptors were obtained from a woman aged 50 to 60 who had recovered from COVID-19.

The V call is TRBV3-1 (or the pseudogene TRBV3-2), the J call TRBJ2-5, with D unresolved. V gave up 0 bases and J gave up 5 bases, with 13 bases separating them. This CDR3 has 15 amino acids. CDR1 LGHDT and CDR2 YNNKEL come from the germline V gene (reference sequence). CDR3: CASSQELHSGETQYF. The CDR3 region has the DNA TGTGCCAGCAGCCAAGAGTTACACTCCGGGGAGACCCAGTACTTC.

In DNA, the CDR3 is TGTGCCTGGAGTGTAAGAGCGGGACTTAACACCGGGGAGCTGTTTTTT. It translates to CAWSVRAGLNTGELFF. The genes are TRBV30 and TRBJ2-2; TRBD2 agrees at 7 bases. CDR3 length: 16 amino acids. V shed 0 bases, J shed 2 bases, and the junction held 6 bases outside the gene matches. Germline lookup yields CDR1 GTSNPN and CDR2 SVGIG (reference sequence). Full variable domain (outside the CDR3, taken from reference TRBV30 and TRBJ2-2): SQTIHQWPATLVQPVGSPLSLECTVEGTSNPNLYWYRQAAGRGLQLLFYSVGIGQISSEVPQNLSASRPQDRQFILSSKKLLLSDSGFYLCAWSVRAGLNTGELFFGEGSRLTVL.

The rearrangement joins TRBV7-6 to TRBJ2-2; weak D call: TRBD2 (6 bases). Germline V gene lookup returns CDR1 SGHVS and CDR2 FNYEAQ. V was shortened by 0 bases and J by 2 bases, with 10 bases between the two germline ends. The length of the CDR3 is 16 residues. This CDR3 is CASSLAPGLNTGELFF. The CDR3 DNA reads TGTGCCAGCAGCTTAGCGCCGGGACTTAACACCGGGGAGCTGTTTTTT. Drawing the rest from reference TRBV7-6 and TRBJ2-2, the complete variable domain is GAGVSQSPRYKVTKRGQDVALRCDPISGHVSLYWYRQALGQGPEFLTYFNYEAQQDKSGLPNDRFSAERPEGSISTLTIQRTEQRDSAMYRCASSLAPGLNTGELFFGEGSRLTVL.

The chain uses TRBV15 and TRBJ1-5; D gene unclear. The germline V gene has CDR1 LNHNV and CDR2 YYDKDF (reference sequence). The CDR3 runs to 14 residues. Trimming removed 0 bases from V and 7 bases from J, with 10 bases in between. The CDR3 region has the DNA TGTGCCACCAGCAGAGATCGTTTTGAGCAGCCCCAGCATTTT. This encodes CATSRDRFEQPQHF.

The chain uses TRBV28 and TRBJ1-2; D is possibly TRBD1 (6 bases). Trimming left V 5 bases short and J 8 bases short, with 12 bases between. The CDR3 has 12 amino acids. The germline CDR1 and CDR2 sequences are MDHEN and SYDVKM. In DNA, the CDR3 is TGTGCCAGCAGTACAGGGATGAGGGGCTACACCTTC. Amino acids: CASSTGMRGYTF.

This clone was observed a handful of times. The rearrangement uses TRBV25-1 and TRBJ1-2; 9 nucleotides line up with TRBD1. Per the germline V gene, CDR1 is MGHDK and CDR2 is SYGVNS. This CDR3 is 15 amino acids long. With 6 bases clipped from V and 4 bases from J, the junction kept 9 bases outside the gene matches. The CDR3 here is CASREPGQGSYGYTF. As DNA, the CDR3 is TGTGCCAGCAGGGAACCGGGACAGGGATCCTATGGCTACACCTTC.

V usage is TRBV6-2 or TRBV6-3 and J usage is TRBJ1-2; the D gene is possibly TRBD1 (5 bases). The germline V gene encodes CDR1 MNHEY and CDR2 SVGEGT. V was shortened by 4 bases and J by 6 bases, with 12 bases between the two germline ends. This CDR3 has 13 residues. CDR3 bases: TGTGCCAGCAGTTTCGGGGGAAAAAATGGCTACACCTTC. It translates to CASSFGGKNGYTF.

This clone was seen once. CDR3 residues: CATTLGGANTEAFF. In nucleotides, the CDR3 is TGTGCCACCACCTTAGGAGGGGCGAACACTGAAGCTTTCTTT. The rearrangement joins TRBV19 to TRBJ1-1; D possibly corresponds to TRBD1 (5 bases). V lost 10 bases, J lost 1 base, and 16 bases lay in between. The CDR3 loop spans 14 amino acids. The V gene's germline CDR1 is LNHDA and CDR2 SQIVND (reference sequence).

The V call is TRBV30, the J call TRBJ1-2, with a weak D call TRBD1 (5 bases). CDR1 is GTSNPN, CDR2 SVGIG, per germline (reference sequence). With 0 bases removed from V and 4 bases from J, the gap between germline ends came to 9 bases. The CDR3 totals 13 residues. The CDR3, as DNA: TGTGCCTGGAGTGTGGACATTAGCTATGGCTACACCTTC. This gives the protein CAWSVDISYGYTF.

This clone appeared a few times. The V gene is TRBV3-1 (or the pseudogene TRBV3-2), the J gene TRBJ1-2, with TRBD1 as a possible D gene (5 bases). Trimming left V 6 bases short and J 4 bases short, with 18 bases between. The germline CDR1 and CDR2 sequences are LGHDT and YNNKEL (reference sequence). The CDR3 has 15 amino acids. CDR3 loop: CASSPNAQGIYGYTF. The DNA of the CDR3 is TGTGCCAGCAGTCCAAATGCCCAGGGAATCTATGGCTACACCTTC.

The CDR3 reads CASSANSGTENYTF. CDR3 bases: TGTGCCAGTAGTGCCAACTCCGGGACAGAGAACTACACCTTC. V usage is TRBV19 and J usage is TRBJ1-2; TRBD1 agrees at 7 bases. The CDR3 is 14 amino acids. Germline V gene lookup returns CDR1 LNHDA and CDR2 SQIVND (reference sequence). V was clipped by 5 bases and J by 10 bases; unmatched bases: 13.

The CDR3 spells CASSFDMTSSVSYF. The CDR3 DNA follows: TGTGCCAGCAGCTTTGATATGACTAGCTCGGTAAGCTACTTC. The chain carries TRBV7-2 and TRBJ2-7, with TRBD2 matching over 7 bases. The germline gives CDR1 SGHTA, CDR2 FQGNSA. The CDR3 contains 14 residues. V lost 3 bases and J lost 13; bases outside the gene matches: 15.

This clone appeared once. Other nucleotide sequences from this sample produce the same CDR3. The V and J genes are TRBV4-1 and TRBJ1-5; TRBD1 is a possible D gene (6 bases). This CDR3 comprises 14 residues. V lost 1 base and J 9 bases, leaving 13 bases between the germline ends. The germline CDR1 and CDR2 sequences are MGHRA and YSYEKL. In DNA, the CDR3 is TGCGCCAGCAGCCAAGGACAGGCGAAGGGGCCCCAGCATTTT. Encoded protein: CASSQGQAKGPQHF.

J is TRBJ2-1 and V is TRBV21-1; no DNA check was done on the table's D call, TRBD1. TRBV21-1 is a documented pseudogene. The CDR3 runs 14 residues. The CDR3 sequence is CASSKVQGDNEQFF. DNA of the CDR3: TGTGCCAGCAGCAAAGTACAGGGTGACAATGAGCAGTTCTTC.

The J gene is TRBJ1-6, the V gene TRBV12-3 or TRBV12-4; D not certain. Trimming took 1 base from V and 8 from J, leaving 6 bases between them. The CDR3 has 13 residues. The CDR3 sequence: CASSLGGHSPLHF. DNA of the CDR3: TGTGCCAGCAGTTTAGGCGGCCATTCACCCCTCCACTTT.

This clone was seen a handful of times. The chain employs TRBV11-2 and TRBJ2-1, with TRBD2 matching over 9 bases. CDR1 SGHAT and CDR2 FQNNGV come from the germline V gene. J gave up 5 bases and V 2 bases, and 4 bases lay outside the gene matches. CDR3 length equals 15 residues. The CDR3 loop is CASSLSLAGNNEQFF. CDR3 coding DNA: TGTGCCAGCAGCTTAAGTCTAGCGGGAAACAATGAGCAGTTCTTC.

The V gene is TRBV19, the J gene TRBJ1-1; D might be TRBD1 (6 bases). CDR3 size: 13 residues. V was trimmed by 10 bases and J by 2 bases, leaving 14 bases between them. CDR1 is LNHDA and CDR2 is SQIVND in the germline V gene (reference sequence). In DNA, the CDR3 is TGTGCCACCCTCCGGACAGCCAACACTGAAGCTTTCTTT. Residues: CATLRTANTEAFF.

The J gene is TRBJ1-1, the V gene TRBV11-1, with TRBD1 identical over 7 bases. The germline V gene encodes CDR1 SGHAT and CDR2 FQDESV (reference sequence). The CDR3 is made up of 15 amino acids. V lost 5 bases to trimming and J lost 4 bases; unmatched junction nucleotides: 10. The CDR3 loop is CASSPRQGSGTEAFF. The DNA for the CDR3 is TGTGCCAGCAGCCCCAGACAGGGTTCGGGCACTGAAGCTTTCTTT. The full variable domain, in which reference TRBV11-1 and TRBJ1-1 provide the parts outside the CDR3, is EAEVAQSPRYKITEKSQAVAFWCDPISGHATLYWYRQILGQGPELLVQFQDESVVDDSQLPKDRFSAERLKGVDSTLKIQPAELGDSAMYLCASSPRQGSGTEAFFGQGTRLTVV.

V is TRBV12-3 or TRBV12-4 and J is TRBJ2-1; no reliable D call. The CDR3 is 13 residues long. Trimming stripped 1 base from V and 4 bases from J, with 5 bases between. This CDR3 is CASSLEPYNEQFF. The CDR3 coding sequence is TGTGCCAGCAGTTTAGAGCCATACAATGAGCAGTTCTTC.

This sequence joins TRBV6-6 and TRBJ2-1; weak D call: TRBD2 (6 bases). V was pared by 10 bases and J by 6 bases, with 19 bases between. The germline V gene encodes CDR1 MNHNY and CDR2 SVGAGI (reference sequence). CDR3 length: 14 residues. The DNA for the CDR3 is TGTGCCACTTTAGCGGCGGCCGTTCTCAATGAGCAGTTCTTC. Protein sequence: CATLAAAVLNEQFF.

The chain is built from TRBV19 and TRBJ1-6; 7 bases map to TRBD1. V lost 8 bases and J lost 4; bases outside the gene matches: 5. Germline-derived CDR1 and CDR2 are LNHDA and SQIVND (reference sequence). This CDR3 is 14 amino acids long. The CDR3 protein is CASGDSTYNSPLHF. In DNA form, the CDR3 reads TGTGCCAGTGGGGACAGCACTTATAATTCACCCCTCCACTTT.

The chain uses TRBV3-1 (or the pseudogene TRBV3-2) and TRBJ1-2; 7 bases are shared with TRBD1. The CDR3 covers 14 residues. V dropped 0 bases and J dropped 5; count of bases not matched to a gene: 3. The germline CDR1 and CDR2 sequences are LGHDT and YNNKEL (reference sequence). CDR3 nucleotides: TGTGCCAGCAGCCAAGATGGGACAGTGTATGGCTACACCTTC. Its protein product is CASSQDGTVYGYTF.

The chain has TRBV2 and TRBJ1-3; 8 nucleotides align to TRBD1. CDR1 and CDR2 from the germline V gene are SNHLY and FYNNEI. After removal of 6 bases from V and 4 bases from J, the junction contained 2 bases not matched to a gene. The CDR3 covers 13 residues. The CDR3 sequence: CASRGQAGNTIYF. The CDR3, as DNA: TGTGCCAGCAGGGGACAGGCAGGAAACACCATATATTTT. The variable domain in full, with the rest retrieved from reference TRBV2 and TRBJ1-3, is EPEVTQTPSHQVTQMGQEVILRCVPISNHLYFYWYRQILGQKVEFLVSFYNNEISEKSEIFDDQFSVERPDGSNFTLKIRSTKLEDSAMYFCASRGQAGNTIYFGEGSWLTVV.

J is TRBJ2-2 and V is TRBV5-1, with D possibly being TRBD1 (5 bases). Trimming pared 4 bases from V and 7 bases from J, leaving 17 bases between. This CDR3 spans 15 amino acids. CDR1 is SGHRS, CDR2 YFSETQ, per germline. This chain's CDR3 is CASSPRTPEGGELFF. The CDR3 nucleotides are TGCGCCAGCAGCCCACGGACACCCGAAGGCGGGGAGCTGTTTTTT.

The chain is built from TRBV6-5 and TRBJ2-5; 11 positions agree with TRBD2. V was clipped by 2 bases and J by 7 bases; unmatched bases: 9. The CDR3 totals 16 residues. Germline loops: CDR1 MNHEY, CDR2 SVGAGI. The CDR3 loop is CASSYTGLAAGGTQYF. The CDR3 region has the DNA TGTGCCAGCAGTTACACGGGACTAGCGGCCGGAGGGACCCAGTACTTC.

V and J are TRBV24-1 and TRBJ2-5, with 14 positions matching TRBD2. The germline gives CDR1 KGHDR, CDR2 SFDVKD. There are 18 residues in the CDR3. Trimming took 4 bases from V and 5 from J; bases not matched to a gene: 11. The CDR3 sequence: CATSDLGTSGGVGETQYF. The CDR3 region has the DNA TGTGCCACCAGTGACTTAGGGACTAGCGGGGGAGTTGGGGAGACCCAGTACTTC.

This clone was found a few times. The CDR3 sequence: CSASDRAGNTIYF. In DNA, the CDR3 is TGCAGTGCTAGTGACAGGGCTGGAAACACCATATATTTT. The rearrangement uses TRBV20-1 and TRBJ1-3, with 7 bases fitting TRBD1. V lost 3 bases and J lost 2; bases outside the gene matches: 1. The CDR3 extends over 13 amino acids. From germline, CDR1 is DFQATT and CDR2 SNEGSKA (reference sequence).

The chain couples TRBV30 to TRBJ2-2, with D possibly matching TRBD1 (5 bases). The CDR3 sequence is 14 residues long. Trimming shortened V by 0 bases and J by 5 bases, and 10 bases separated the two germline ends. CDR1 GTSNPN and CDR2 SVGIG come from the germline V gene (reference sequence). CDR3 sequence: CAWSVLAGTGELFF. Here the CDR3 DNA reads TGTGCCTGGAGTGTACTGGCAGGGACCGGGGAGCTGTTTTTT.

The V call is TRBV30, the J call TRBJ1-2; possible D gene TRBD1, 5 bases. V lost 8 bases and J lost 3, with 13 bases in between. From germline, CDR1 is GTSNPN and CDR2 SVGIG (reference sequence). The CDR3 consists of 12 residues. The CDR3 DNA is TGTGCCGGGCTCAGGGTAGACTATGGCTACACCTTC. Translated: CAGLRVDYGYTF.